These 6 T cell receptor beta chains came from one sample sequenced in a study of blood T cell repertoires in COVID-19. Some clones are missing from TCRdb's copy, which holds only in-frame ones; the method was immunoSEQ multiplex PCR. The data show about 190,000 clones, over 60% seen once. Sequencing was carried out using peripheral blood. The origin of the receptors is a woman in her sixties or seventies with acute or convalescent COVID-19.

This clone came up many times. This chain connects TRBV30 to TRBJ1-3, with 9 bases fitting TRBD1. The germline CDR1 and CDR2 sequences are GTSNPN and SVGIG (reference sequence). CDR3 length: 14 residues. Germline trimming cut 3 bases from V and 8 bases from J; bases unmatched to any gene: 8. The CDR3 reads CAWRIRTGEHTIYF. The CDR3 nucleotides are TGTGCCTGGAGGATCCGGACAGGGGAGCACACCATATATTTT. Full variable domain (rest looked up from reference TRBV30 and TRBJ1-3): SQTIHQWPATLVQPVGSPLSLECTVEGTSNPNLYWYRQAAGRGLQLLFYSVGIGQISSEVPQNLSASRPQDRQFILSSKKLLLSDSGFYLCAWRIRTGEHTIYFGEGSWLTVV.

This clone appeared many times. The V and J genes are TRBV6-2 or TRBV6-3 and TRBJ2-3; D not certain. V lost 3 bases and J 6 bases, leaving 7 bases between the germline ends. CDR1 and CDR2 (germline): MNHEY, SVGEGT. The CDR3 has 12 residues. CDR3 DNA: TGTGCCAGCAGTTATTGGGCGGATACGCAGTATTTT. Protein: CASSYWADTQYF.

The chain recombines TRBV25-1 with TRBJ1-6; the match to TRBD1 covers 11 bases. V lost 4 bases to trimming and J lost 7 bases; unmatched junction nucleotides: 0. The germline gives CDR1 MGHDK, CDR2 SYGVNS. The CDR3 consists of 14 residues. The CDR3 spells CASSGDRGNSPLHF. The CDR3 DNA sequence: TGTGCCAGCAGTGGGGACAGGGGGAATTCACCCCTCCACTTT.

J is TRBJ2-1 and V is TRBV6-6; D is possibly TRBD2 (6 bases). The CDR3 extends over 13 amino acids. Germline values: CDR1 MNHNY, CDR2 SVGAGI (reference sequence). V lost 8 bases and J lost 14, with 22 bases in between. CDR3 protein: CASAAPGDRPKFF. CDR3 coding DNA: TGTGCCAGCGCCGCCCCGGGGGACCGCCCTAAGTTCTTC.

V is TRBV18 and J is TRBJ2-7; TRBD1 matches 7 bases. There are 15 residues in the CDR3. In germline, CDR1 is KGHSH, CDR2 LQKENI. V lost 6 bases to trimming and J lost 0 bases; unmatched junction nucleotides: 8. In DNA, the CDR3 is TGTGCCAGCTCGCCCGGGACAGCAGACTCCTACGAGCAGTACTTC. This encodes CASSPGTADSYEQYF. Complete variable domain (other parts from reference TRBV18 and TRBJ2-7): NAGVMQNPRHLVRRRGQEARLRCSPMKGHSHVYWYRQLPEEGLKFMVYLQKENIIDESGMPKERFSAEFPKEGPSILRIQQVVRGDSAAYFCASSPGTADSYEQYFGPGTRLTVT.

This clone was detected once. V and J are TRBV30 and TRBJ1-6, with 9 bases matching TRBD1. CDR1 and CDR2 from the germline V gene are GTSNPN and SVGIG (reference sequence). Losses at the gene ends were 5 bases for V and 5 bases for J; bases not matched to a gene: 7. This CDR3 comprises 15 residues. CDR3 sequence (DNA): TGTGCCTGGTCCCGGGACAGGGTGGATAATTCACCCCTCCACTTT. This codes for CAWSRDRVDNSPLHF. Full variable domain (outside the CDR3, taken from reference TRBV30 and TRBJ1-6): SQTIHQWPATLVQPVGSPLSLECTVEGTSNPNLYWYRQAAGRGLQLLFYSVGIGQISSEVPQNLSASRPQDRQFILSSKKLLLSDSGFYLCAWSRDRVDNSPLHFGNGTRLTVT.